Listed below are T cell receptor beta chains from one sample, sequenced in a study of beta chain features in type 1 diabetes. Measured with immunoSEQ multiplex PCR; TCRdb has only the in-frame clones, and not every one. In the table there are hundreds of thousands of clones, around 10% of which are singletons. Sample: naive CD4+ T cells from blood. Source of these receptors: a woman in her late teens or twenties in good health. CDR3s include the opening cysteine and the closing phenylalanine or tryptophan. The D gene is left open where the match is weak. Size is stated for part of the rows, as once, few or many counts, or as a class when the clone is expanded.

V	J	length	D	size	DNA	CDR3
TRBV5-6	TRBJ2-2	15	TRBD1	few	TGTGCCAGCAGCTTGGTAGACAGGGACACCGGGGAGCTGTTTTTT	CASSLVDRDTGELFF
TRBV12-5	TRBJ2-3	14	.	few	TGTGCTAGTGGTTTGGAATACAGGGAGGATACGCAGTATTTT	CASGLEYREDTQYF
TRBV7-9	TRBJ1-5	16	.	few	TGTGCCAGCAGCCCCGGTACTCGCGGTAGCAATCAGCCCCAGCATTTT	CASSPGTRGSNQPQHF
TRBV9	TRBJ2-2	15	TRBD2	.	TGTGCCAGCAGCGTAGCGGCGGGAGGGACCGGGGAGCTGTTTTTT	CASSVAAGGTGELFF
TRBV11-2	TRBJ2-1	16	.	.	TGTGCCAGCAGCCAAGAGGATGGGCGGGCCGTCTATGAGCAGTTCTTC	CASSQEDGRAVYEQFF
TRBV6-1	TRBJ2-1	15	.	.	TGTGCCAGCAGGATAGAGGACAGAAGGTTCAATGAGCAGTTCTTC	CASRIEDRRFNEQFF
TRBV7-8	TRBJ1-6	15	.	few	TGTGCCAGCAGCTTAGCGGAGGCTTATAATTCACCCCTCCACTTT	CASSLAEAYNSPLHF
TRBV5-4	TRBJ2-1	14	.	.	TGTGCCAGCAGCGATAAAACTCAGGACAATGAGCAGTTCTTC	CASSDKTQDNEQFF
TRBV29-1	TRBJ1-4	13	.	.	TGCAGCGTTGCCACACGGGGGGCGGAAAAACTGTTTTTT	CSVATRGAEKLFF
TRBV19	TRBJ1-2	13	.	.	TGTGCCAGTAGTCAAGGGGTACCCTATGGCTACACCTTC	CASSQGVPYGYTF
TRBV30	TRBJ2-2	12	.	.	TGTGCCACAAGCACCCTACCCGGGGAGCTGTTTTTT	CATSTLPGELFF
TRBV14	TRBJ1-3	16	.	many	TGTGCCAGCAGCCAAGATTGGGCAGTGTCTGGAAACACCATATATTTT	CASSQDWAVSGNTIYF
TRBV7-3	TRBJ2-3	14	TRBD2	few	TGTGCCAGCAGCTTTAGCGGGGGGCCTGATACGCAGTATTTT	CASSFSGGPDTQYF
TRBV25-1	TRBJ2-6	13	.	few	TGTGCCAGCCGGGCAGGGGAGGACAACGTCCTGACTTTC	CASRAGEDNVLTF
TRBV5-6	TRBJ2-3	15	.	few	TGTGCCAGCAGCTTGGTCCCGGGAAGCACAGATACGCAGTATTTT	CASSLVPGSTDTQYF
TRBV29-1	TRBJ2-5	12	.	.	TGCAGCGTTGGAAGGGTAGGGGAGACCCAGTACTTC	CSVGRVGETQYF
TRBV18	TRBJ2-7	14	.	.	TGTGCCAGCTCACCGGCTAGCGACTACTACGAGCAGTACTTC	CASSPASDYYEQYF
TRBV5-1	TRBJ1-3	16	TRBD1	.	TGCGCCAGCAGCTTGGACAGGGGTGGCTCTGGAAACACCATATATTTT	CASSLDRGGSGNTIYF
TRBV7-9	TRBJ2-3	15	.	.	TGTGCCAGCAGCCACCCCGGCCGGGGAACAGATACGCAGTATTTT	CASSHPGRGTDTQYF
TRBV7-2	TRBJ2-4	13	.	.	TGTGCCAGCAGGATTCAGGGCACAAGCATTCAGTACTTC	CASRIQGTSIQYF